Shown below are 9 T cell receptor beta chains from a single sample sequenced in a study of blood T cell repertoires in COVID-19. TCRdb's table, derived via immunoSEQ multiplex PCR, lists solely in-frame clones and lacks some. The profile shows about 290,000 clones, approximately 88% of them singletons. The sequencing input was PBMCs or T cells enriched from blood (not recorded which). The receptors originated from a woman in her forties who had recovered from COVID-19.

The chain links TRBV6-5 to TRBJ1-1; TRBD1 is a possible D gene (6 bases). Trimming cost V 0 bases and J 11 bases, with 19 bases left between them. Germline CDR1 and CDR2: MNHEY and SVGAGI. This CDR3 is 15 amino acids long. The CDR3 spells CASSYSMTGESRAFF. The CDR3 region has the DNA TGTGCCAGCAGTTACTCGATGACAGGAGAATCGCGGGCTTTCTTT.

To note about this clone: At one end the junction does not follow the germline gene, possibly because of a read error. The chain recombines TRBV7-7 with TRBJ2-3; 9 positions match TRBD1. Germline CDR1 reads SSHAT; CDR2 reads FNYEAQ (reference sequence). The CDR3 consists of 15 residues. The CDR3: CASSTTGGRGGTQYF. DNA for the CDR3: TGTGCTAGCAGCACCACAGGGGGCAGGGGTGGTACGCAGTATTTT.

This sequence joins TRBV4-2 and TRBJ1-5; D is unclear. There are 20 residues in the CDR3. CDR1 and CDR2 from the germline V gene are LGHNA and YNFKEQ. The V and J ends lost 0 bases and 0 bases respectively, with 21 bases between them. The CDR3: CASSQDLTVNPKYSNQPQHF. The CDR3 coding sequence is TGTGCCAGCAGCCAAGATCTTACAGTCAACCCGAAATATAGCAATCAGCCCCAGCATTTT.

The chain links TRBV27 to TRBJ1-2; D is undetermined. Germline V lookup: CDR1 MNHEY, CDR2 SMNVEV (reference sequence). The V end lost 6 bases, the J end lost 5 bases, and 7 bases lay between the germline ends. This CDR3 is built from 11 residues. The CDR3 protein is CASSSRYGYTF. In DNA, the CDR3 is TGTGCCAGCAGCTCCCGGTATGGCTACACCTTC.

The V gene is TRBV19, the J gene TRBJ2-3; 9 nucleotides agree with TRBD1. The CDR3 is made up of 14 amino acids. V shed 1 base and J 6 bases; nucleotides not matched to a gene: 2. Germline loops: CDR1 LNHDA, CDR2 SQIVND (reference sequence). CDR3 sequence: CASSIGTGADTQYF. For the CDR3, the DNA is TGTGCCAGTAGTATAGGGACAGGGGCGGATACGCAGTATTTT.

V and J are TRBV5-1 and TRBJ2-7; a weak D match, TRBD2 (6 bases). CDR1 and CDR2 from the germline V gene are SGHRS and YFSETQ. The CDR3 has 13 amino acids. Trimming pared 3 bases from V and 6 bases from J, leaving 13 bases between. CDR3 protein: CASSSRGLVEQYF. The DNA for the CDR3 is TGCGCCAGCAGCTCAAGGGGACTGGTCGAGCAGTACTTC.

J is TRBJ2-7 and V is TRBV5-1; D may be TRBD2 (6 bases). With 5 bases removed from V and 4 bases from J, the gap between germline ends came to 22 bases. The CDR3 has 16 residues. The V gene's germline CDR1 is SGHRS and CDR2 YFSETQ. The DNA for the CDR3 is TGCGCCAGCAGAGGGGCAATACGGCGGGGAGTTTACGAGCAGTACTTC. Translation: CASRGAIRRGVYEQYF.

CDR3 sequence (DNA): TGCGCCAGCAGCCAAGTAACAGGCGTGGCGGCGCAGTATTTT. This sequence encodes CASSQVTGVAAQYF. The chain uses TRBV4-3 and TRBJ2-3, with D perhaps TRBD1 (5 bases). Germline CDR1 LGHNA, CDR2 YSLEER. Trimming cost V 1 base and J 10 bases, with 15 bases left between them. The CDR3 is 14 residues long.

The rearrangement joins TRBV6-1 to TRBJ1-3, with TRBD1 identical over 8 bases. Germline V gene data show CDR1 as MNHNS and CDR2 as SASEGT. Germline trimming cut 4 bases from V and 1 base from J; bases unmatched to any gene: 9. This CDR3 spans 17 amino acids. CDR3 sequence (DNA): TGTGCCAGCAGTGGAATAAGGGGACAGGCATCTGGAAACACCATATATTTT. Protein sequence: CASSGIRGQASGNTIYF.